The clone carrying this TCR beta chain was seen repeatedly, ten times or more. As yet, its antigen is unknown. This sample was taken from a study of read filtering for tumor transcriptome and immune sequencing. Across the whole study: Transcriptome libraries were built from DNase-treated RNA. Whole-study findings and limits: In IR-seq, single-read clonotypes were about 81.9% of clonotypes but around 4% of reads.

This library used approximately 0.4 ug RNA and molecular barcoded adaptors spanning alpha/delta and beta/gamma chains. Each CDR3 protein gets one entry after TCRdb re-called the reads with MiXCR. This sample has some 140,000 distinct CDR3 sequences, with about 13% found just once. The CDR3 loop spans 16 amino acids. The germline CDR1 and CDR2 sequences are SGHTA and FQGNSA. The V and J ends lost 1 base and 3 bases, in that order; junction bases with no gene match: 5. The sample taken for sequencing was a population of CD138-negative cells sorted from bone marrow. The V call is TRBV7-2, the J call TRBJ2-1; 8 nucleotides agree with TRBD2. The sequence was collected from a donor over 35 with multiple myeloma. In DNA form, the CDR3 reads TGTGCCAGCAGCTTAGATCGCGGGGGGATCTACAATGAGCAGTTCTTC. As protein: CASSLDRGGIYNEQFF. The variable domain in full, completed from reference TRBV7-2 and TRBJ2-1, reads GAGVSQSPSNKVTEKGKDVELRCDPISGHTALYWYRQSLGQGLEFLIYFQGNSAPDKSGLPSDRFSAERTGGSVSTLTIQRTQQEDSAVYLCASSLDRGGIYNEQFFGPGTRLTVL.